A selection of T cell receptor beta chains follows, all from one sample in a study of T cell changes during pregnancy in multiple sclerosis. Sequenced by immunoSEQ multiplex PCR; TCRdb stores in-frame clones only, minus some. This table has more than 35,000 clones, approximately 90% appearing once. The sequences come from CD4+ T cells from peripheral blood mononuclear cells, collected in the third trimester of pregnancy. The receptors come from a female donor in good health, enrolled as a control in a pregnancy study. CDR3s include the opening cysteine and the closing phenylalanine or tryptophan. A D gene is named only where the DNA matches it firmly. Size values are once, few and many counts, or a class for expanded clones, and some rows have none.

.	TRBV28	TRBD2	TRBJ2-5	TGTGCCAGCAGTTACGGACTAGCGGCAGATGAGACCCAGTACTTC	CASSYGLAADETQYF
few	TRBV6-6	.	TRBJ2-3	TGTGCCAGCAGTGGGGGGGGCGCCTTGGATACGCAGTATTTT	CASSGGGALDTQYF
.	TRBV4-2	TRBD1	TRBJ2-6	TGTGCCAGCAGCCAAGATCCCGCATGGACAGGGAATAGCAGGGCCAACGTCCTGACTTTC	CASSQDPAWTGNSRANVLTF
once	TRBV6-1	TRBD1	TRBJ1-2	TGTGCCAGCAGAAGGACAGGTCTTGGGTTCGGTGGCTACACCTTC	CASRRTGLGFGGYTF
.	TRBV7-9	.	TRBJ1-2	TGTGCCAGCAGCTTCGACAGAAGTGGCTACACCTTC	CASSFDRSGYTF
.	TRBV27	.	TRBJ2-7	TGTGCCAGCAGCACCACTAGAGCCTCCTACGAGCAGTACTTC	CASSTTRASYEQYF
.	TRBV18	TRBD1	TRBJ1-1	TGTGCCAGCTCACCCTCGACAGGGGGTGACACTGAAGCTTTCTTT	CASSPSTGGDTEAFF
.	TRBV28	.	TRBJ1-2	TGTGCCAGCAGTCTAGGGGAGGGTCGTGGCTACACCTTC	CASSLGEGRGYTF
.	TRBV2	TRBD1	TRBJ1-6	TGTGCCAGCAGCGACCCCGACAGGGCCTCCTATAATTCACCCCTCCACTTT	CASSDPDRASYNSPLHF
once	TRBV2	.	TRBJ2-1	TGTGCCAGCACTTCCACTAGTTTCTTCCGCTCCTACAATGAGCAGTTCTTC	CASTSTSFFRSYNEQFF
.	TRBV2	TRBD1	TRBJ2-1	TGTGCCAGCAGTGATCTCGCCGGGACAGGGCAGTTCTTC	CASSDLAGTGQFF
.	TRBV5-4	.	TRBJ1-3	TGTGCCAGCAGCTTGGCACAGTCCTCTGGAAACACCATATATTTT	CASSLAQSSGNTIYF
.	TRBV28	TRBD1	TRBJ1-1	TGTGCCAGCAGCCCGGGACAGCTGAACACTGAAGCTTTCTTT	CASSPGQLNTEAFF
.	TRBV6-5	TRBD1	TRBJ1-2	TGTGCCAGCAGCAGGGTAACAGGGGGCAACTATGGCTACACCTTC	CASSRVTGGNYGYTF
.	TRBV13	.	TRBJ2-7	TGTGCCAGCAGCTTAGTACGGGACACCGCATTCCCCTCCTACGAGCAGTACTTC	CASSLVRDTAFPSYEQYF
.	TRBV19	.	TRBJ1-5	TGTGCCAGTACCCGAAGGACAGCGCCGGAGCAGCCCCAGCATTTT	CASTRRTAPEQPQHF
.	TRBV4-1	.	TRBJ2-5	TGCGCCAGCAGCCAAGAAGGAGGCCAAGAGACCCAGTACTTC	CASSQEGGQETQYF
.	TRBV9	.	TRBJ1-5	TGTGCCAGCAGCGTAACAGGGTATATCAATCAGCCCCAGCATTTT	CASSVTGYINQPQHF
.	TRBV15	.	TRBJ2-1	TGTGCCACCAGCCTACCCGTACAGGGCAATGAGCAGTTCTTC	CATSLPVQGNEQFF
.	TRBV11-2	.	TRBJ1-4	TGTGCCAGCAGATTCACAGGGCAGAGGGGGGAAAAACTGTTTTTT	CASRFTGQRGEKLFF
.	TRBV7-3	TRBD2	TRBJ2-1	TGTGCCAGCAGCCCCCTGGGGACTAGCGGGAGCAATGAGCAGTTCTTC	CASSPLGTSGSNEQFF
.	TRBV19	.	TRBJ1-2	TGTGCCAGTAGAGGGGGACCCGGGAAAGCTAACTATGGCTACACCTTC	CASRGGPGKANYGYTF
.	TRBV6-1	TRBD1	TRBJ2-7	TGTGCCAGCAACCCGGGTTGGGACAGCCGCTACGAGCAGTACTTC	CASNPGWDSRYEQYF
.	TRBV4-1	TRBD1	TRBJ1-4	TGCGCCAGCAGCCAGACAGGGTTTAATGAAAAACTGTTTTTT	CASSQTGFNEKLFF
once	TRBV11-2	.	TRBJ1-1	TGTGCCAGCAGCGCAACAGTAAACACTGAAGCTTTCTTT	CASSATVNTEAFF
once	TRBV5-4	.	TRBJ2-5	TGTGCCAGCAGCTCCCCGGGACTGGTTCAAGAGACCCAGTACTTC	CASSSPGLVQETQYF
.	TRBV7-8	.	TRBJ2-2	TGTGCCAGCAGCGAGCATAACACCGGGGAGCTGTTTTTT	CASSEHNTGELFF